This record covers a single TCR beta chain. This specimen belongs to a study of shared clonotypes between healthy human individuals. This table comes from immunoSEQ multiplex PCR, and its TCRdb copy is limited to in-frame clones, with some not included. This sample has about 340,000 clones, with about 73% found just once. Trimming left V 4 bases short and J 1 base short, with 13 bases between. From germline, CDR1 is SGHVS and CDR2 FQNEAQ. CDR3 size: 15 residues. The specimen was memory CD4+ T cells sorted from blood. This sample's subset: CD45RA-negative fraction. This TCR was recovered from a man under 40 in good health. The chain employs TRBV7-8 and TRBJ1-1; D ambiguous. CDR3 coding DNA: TGTGCCAGCAGCTCCGCACATTGGGGGAACACTGAAGCTTTCTTT. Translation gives CASSSAHWGNTEAFF.